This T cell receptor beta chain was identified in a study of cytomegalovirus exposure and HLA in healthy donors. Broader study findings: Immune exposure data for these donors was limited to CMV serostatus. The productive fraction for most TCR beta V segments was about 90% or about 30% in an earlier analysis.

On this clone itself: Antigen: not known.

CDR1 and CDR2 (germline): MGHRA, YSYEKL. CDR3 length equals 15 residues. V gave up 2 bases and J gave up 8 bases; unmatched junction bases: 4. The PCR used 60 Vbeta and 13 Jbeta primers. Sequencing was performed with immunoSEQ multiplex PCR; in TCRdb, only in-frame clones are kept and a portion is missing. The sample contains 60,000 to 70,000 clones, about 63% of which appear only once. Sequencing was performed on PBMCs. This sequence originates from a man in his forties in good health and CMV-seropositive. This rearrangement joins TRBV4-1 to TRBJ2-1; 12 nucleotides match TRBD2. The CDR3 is CASSQPTSGSHEQFF. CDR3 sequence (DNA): TGCGCCAGCAGCCAACCGACTAGCGGGAGCCATGAGCAGTTCTTC.